This entry is about one T cell receptor beta chain. What it recognizes is unknown. Treatment indicated: around 19 received Ad26.COV2.S at low or high dose, single or two shots; a few received placebo; per-sample allocation not given. Sample collection was performed on day 63 after the first vaccine or placebo injection. Aged 18-55 years, donor was enrolled in Boston in about 2020. Clones were sequenced by immunoSEQ multiplex PCR, and TCRdb holds only the in-frame ones, with some missing. Here the sample spans 440,000 or so clones, 90% being singletons. V lost 5 bases to trimming and J lost 10 bases, with 20 bases between them. The length of the CDR3 is 15 residues. In germline, CDR1 is MNHEY, CDR2 SVGAGI. This sample was taken from a study of Ad26.COV2.S vaccination and SARS-CoV-2 variants. Study as a whole: Doses of Ad26.COV2.S were injected into muscle once or twice, 56 days apart.

Study-level points and caveats: While placebo recipients had lower spike-specific TCR breadth, vaccine recipients had more. The breadth of spike-specific CD8+ and CD4+ T cell responses after vaccination was reportedly substantial.

Sequencing was performed on peripheral blood, taken in a trial of Ad26.COV2.S vaccine versus placebo. The chain is built from TRBV6-5 and TRBJ2-2; D is unresolved. This clonotype was sampled from a person aged 18-60 years who received the Ad26.COV2.S COVID-19 vaccine or a placebo. DNA for the CDR3: TGTGCCAGCAGTAGGCAACCGGGCAGCTCATCGGAGCTGTTTTTT. Its protein is CASSRQPGSSSELFF.